The 27 T cell receptor beta chains listed next were all sequenced from one sample in a study of blood T cell repertoires in COVID-19. TCRdb's table, derived via immunoSEQ multiplex PCR, lists solely in-frame clones and lacks some. This sample has around 250,000 clones, with 86% found just once. Sequencing was done on a sample of peripheral blood. The receptors were gathered from a woman aged 30 to 39 with active or convalescent COVID-19.

The chain uses TRBV28 and TRBJ1-5, with 10 nucleotides matching TRBD1. Germline V gene lookup returns CDR1 MDHEN and CDR2 SYDVKM. There are 17 residues in the CDR3. Trimming cost V 5 bases and J 2 bases; bases outside gene matches: 9. The CDR3 DNA is TGTGCCAGCAGTCGAGGACAGGGGGAAAGGGGCAATCAGCCCCAGCATTTT. Its protein product is CASSRGQGERGNQPQHF.

This sequence joins TRBV6-6 and TRBJ1-4, with 7 bases lining up with TRBD1. Germline assignment: CDR1 MNHNY and CDR2 SVGAGI (reference sequence). The V gene end was trimmed by 8 bases and the J gene end by 4 bases; junction bases not matched to a gene: 7. The CDR3 extends over 14 amino acids. DNA of the CDR3: TGTGCCAGCGCCCCGGGACAGCTTAATGAAAAACTGTTTTTT. Protein product: CASAPGQLNEKLFF.

The chain carries TRBV6-6 and TRBJ2-2, with 13 bases that match TRBD2. Germline values: CDR1 MNHNY, CDR2 SVGAGI (reference sequence). V was pared by 5 bases and J by 3 bases, with 9 bases of the junction left unmatched. CDR3 length: 18 residues. Here the CDR3 DNA reads TGTGCCAGCAGTCCTATCGGGACTAGCGGGGTGTACACCGGGGAGCTGTTTTTT. It translates to CASSPIGTSGVYTGELFF.

The chain uses TRBV30 and TRBJ2-5; D possibly corresponds to TRBD2 (5 bases). CDR3 size: 12 residues. The V gene lost 2 bases and the J gene lost 2 bases, with 6 bases spanning the gap. Germline V gene data show CDR1 as GTSNPN and CDR2 as SVGIG (reference sequence). The CDR3 region has the DNA TGTGCCTGGAGTCGGGGTCAAGAGACCCAGTACTTC. Its translation: CAWSRGQETQYF.

The chain links TRBV10-3 to TRBJ1-4; a weak D match, TRBD1 (5 bases). The CDR3 extends over 15 amino acids. V lost 2 bases and J 0 bases, leaving 7 bases between the germline ends. Per the germline V gene, CDR1 is ENHRY and CDR2 is SYGVKD. The DNA for the CDR3 is TGTGCCATCAGTGAGGTCAGGGCAACTAATGAAAAACTGTTTTTT. It translates to CAISEVRATNEKLFF.

This clone was seen more than once but under ten times. This chain connects TRBV7-9 to TRBJ1-5; TRBD1 is a possible D gene (6 bases). The CDR3 length is 14 residues. Germline V lookup: CDR1 SEHNR, CDR2 FQNEAQ (reference sequence). Trimming took 5 bases from V and 6 from J, leaving 14 bases between them. The CDR3 DNA is TGTGCCAGCAGCCCGGGACATTTCAGTCAGCCCCAGCATTTT. This encodes CASSPGHFSQPQHF.

The chain has TRBV28 and TRBJ2-2; the D is unclear. The V end lost 6 bases, the J end lost 6 bases, and 14 bases lay between the germline ends. Per germline, CDR1 MDHEN and CDR2 SYDVKM. This CDR3 comprises 14 residues. CDR3 nucleotides: TGTGCCAGCAGGACGACGAGGATGGCCGGGGAGCTGTTTTTT. This encodes CASRTTRMAGELFF.

The J gene is TRBJ1-6, the V gene TRBV5-8, with D tentatively TRBD1 (5 bases). Germline values: CDR1 SGHTS, CDR2 YDEGEE. The V and J ends lost 1 base and 9 bases respectively, with 14 bases between them. The CDR3 has 15 amino acids. This CDR3 is CASSLWGRVSSPLHF. The DNA for the CDR3 is TGTGCCAGCAGCTTGTGGGGCAGGGTTTCTTCACCCCTCCACTTT.

This clone was counted a few times. This chain links TRBV2 with TRBJ2-7, with a weak D call TRBD2 (6 bases). The CDR3 runs to 14 residues. V lost 6 bases and J 6 bases, leaving 18 bases between the germline ends. Germline V gene lookup returns CDR1 SNHLY and CDR2 FYNNEI. For the CDR3, the DNA is TGTGCCAGCAGGAAGCGGGTAGGTTCGCCCGAGCAGTACTTC. This encodes CASRKRVGSPEQYF.

The chain is built from TRBV7-2 and TRBJ2-3; 12 nucleotides agree with TRBD2. The CDR3 covers 19 residues. CDR1 and CDR2 (germline): SGHTA, FQGNSA. J lost 4 bases, V lost 1 base, and 12 bases had no gene match. This CDR3 is CASSLDAASGGAYPDTQYF. The CDR3 nucleotides are TGTGCCAGCAGCTTAGACGCGGCTAGCGGGGGGGCCTATCCAGATACGCAGTATTTT.

The chain has TRBV9 and TRBJ1-4, with D uncertain. The germline V and J ends were trimmed by 0 bases and 11 bases, with 8 bases remaining between them. The CDR3 length is 12 residues. Germline V CDR1 and CDR2: SGDLS, YYNGEE. The DNA for the CDR3 is TGTGCCAGCAGCGTAGATGAGAGGAAACTGTTTTTT. Encoded protein: CASSVDERKLFF. Using reference TRBV9 and TRBJ1-4 for the parts outside the CDR3, the full variable domain is DSGVTQTPKHLITATGQRVTLRCSPRSGDLSVYWYQQSLDQGLQFLIQYYNGEERAKGNILERFSAQQFPDLHSELNLSSLELGDSALYFCASSVDERKLFFGSGTQLSVL.

The gene calls are TRBV15 and TRBJ2-5; 15 bases match TRBD2. The V gene's germline CDR1 is LNHNV and CDR2 YYDKDF (reference sequence). The V gene end was trimmed by 3 bases and the J gene end by 1 base; junction bases not matched to a gene: 15. The CDR3 length is 21 residues. CDR3 in DNA: TGTGCCACCAGCAGGCCCTTGGGACTAGCGGGGGGACCTCATCTCCAAGAGACCCAGTACTTC. Encoded protein: CATSRPLGLAGGPHLQETQYF. Combining the CDR3 with reference TRBV15 and TRBJ2-5 gives the whole variable domain DAMVIQNPRYQVTQFGKPVTLSCSQTLNHNVMYWYQQKSSQAPKLLFHYYDKDFNNEADTPDNFQSRRPNTSFCFLDIRSPGLGDTAMYLCATSRPLGLAGGPHLQETQYFGPGTRLLVL.

This clone was seen only a few times. The J gene is TRBJ1-1, the V gene TRBV4-3; 10 bases are a match to TRBD1. J gave up 7 bases and V 1 base, and 6 bases lay outside the gene matches. Per the germline V gene, CDR1 is LGHNA and CDR2 is YSLEER. CDR3 length: 15 amino acids. The CDR3 is CASSQGRTGGFEAFF. The DNA of the CDR3 is TGCGCCAGCAGCCAAGGGCGGACAGGGGGATTTGAAGCTTTCTTT.

This chain joins TRBV3-1 (or the pseudogene TRBV3-2) and TRBJ2-5; D might be TRBD1 (6 bases). Trimming took off 3 bases at V and 4 bases at J, with 15 bases between the two ends. The CDR3 is made up of 15 amino acids. The germline V gene has CDR1 LGHDT and CDR2 YNNKEL (reference sequence). The CDR3 is CASSQGTGIGETQYF. In DNA form, the CDR3 reads TGTGCCAGCAGCCAGGGAACAGGGATTGGAGAGACCCAGTACTTC.

With respect to this clone: This CDR3 is also generated by other DNA sequences in the sample. CDR3 bases: TGCAGCGTTGGACAAGGAGGAGAGACCCAGTACTTC. This codes for CSVGQGGETQYF. The chain carries TRBV29-1 and TRBJ2-5; maybe TRBD2 (5 bases). Trimming removed 4 bases at V and 4 bases at J, with 10 bases between. CDR1 and CDR2 from the germline V gene are SQVTM and ANQGSEA. The CDR3 contains 12 residues.

In this sample, this clone turned up a few times. The genes are TRBV15 and TRBJ2-7, with 10 bases fitting TRBD2. V shed 7 bases and J 0 bases; nucleotides not matched to a gene: 6. The CDR3 consists of 15 residues. The germline gives CDR1 LNHNV, CDR2 YYDKDF (reference sequence). The CDR3 nucleotides read TGTGCCACCACGGCTAGCGGGGGAATCTCCTACGAGCAGTACTTC. Protein sequence: CATTASGGISYEQYF.

The genes are TRBV4-1 and TRBJ1-2; maybe TRBD1 (5 bases). In germline, CDR1 is MGHRA, CDR2 YSYEKL. Trimming removed 2 bases from V and 4 bases from J, with 11 bases in between. The CDR3 extends over 14 amino acids. CDR3 DNA sequence: TGCGCCAGCAGCCAATCTTTCGACAGCTATGGCTACACCTTC. It translates to CASSQSFDSYGYTF.

The CDR3: CASSAGGDRYQETQYF. CDR3 DNA sequence: TGCGCCAGCAGTGCAGGGGGGGACAGGTACCAAGAGACCCAGTACTTC. The rearrangement joins TRBV10-2 to TRBJ2-5; tentatively, D is TRBD1 (8 bases). The CDR3 runs to 16 residues. Germline V gene data show CDR1 as WSHSY and CDR2 as SAAADI. V shed 4 bases and J shed 0 bases, with 15 bases lying between them.

The J gene is TRBJ1-2, the V gene TRBV19; TRBD1 matches 8 bases. The CDR3 runs to 17 residues. V trimming: 0 bases; J trimming: 2 bases; junction bases outside the gene matches: 8. Germline CDR1 is LNHDA and CDR2 is SQIVND (reference sequence). The CDR3 loop reads CASSIEAGGGRNYGYTF. The CDR3 DNA sequence: TGTGCCAGTAGTATAGAGGCAGGGGGCGGTCGAAACTATGGCTACACCTTC.

This chain joins TRBV6-4 and TRBJ2-7, with D possibly being TRBD1 (5 bases). This CDR3 comprises 17 residues. Germline CDR1 reads MRHNA; CDR2 reads SNTAGT. V lost 0 bases and J 4 bases, leaving 19 bases between the germline ends. The CDR3 protein is CASSDSNAWTPGYEQYF. The DNA of the CDR3 is TGTGCCAGCAGTGACTCGAATGCTTGGACACCTGGTTACGAGCAGTACTTC.

In its sample, this clone was seen once. The rearrangement links TRBV7-2 to TRBJ1-2; 7 bases fit TRBD1. The CDR3 has 15 amino acids. V lost 4 bases to trimming and J lost 2 bases; unmatched junction nucleotides: 7. From germline, CDR1 is SGHTA and CDR2 FQGNSA. CDR3 sequence: CASSSRQGSNYGYTF. The CDR3 DNA is TGTGCCAGCAGCTCACGACAGGGATCCAACTATGGCTACACCTTC.

The V gene is TRBV18, the J gene TRBJ2-7; D gene ambiguous. The CDR3 is 14 residues long. CDR1 and CDR2 from the germline V gene are KGHSH and LQKENI. V was pared by 2 bases and J by 1 base, with 9 bases between. The CDR3 DNA reads TGTGCCAGCTCACCATTTCCGGAGTCCTACGAGCAGTACTTC. The encoded protein is CASSPFPESYEQYF.

The V call is TRBV7-2, the J call TRBJ2-1; 8 bases fit TRBD2. The V and J ends lost 1 base and 3 bases, in that order; junction bases with no gene match: 2. Germline-derived CDR1 and CDR2 are SGHTA and FQGNSA. The CDR3 extends over 15 amino acids. This chain's CDR3 is CASSLVRGGYNEQFF. The CDR3 region has the DNA TGTGCCAGCAGCTTAGTACGGGGGGGCTACAATGAGCAGTTCTTC.

The V gene is TRBV6-5, the J gene TRBJ1-1; D gene unclear. There are 12 residues in the CDR3. Germline CDR1 is MNHEY and CDR2 is SVGAGI. V lost 5 bases to trimming and J lost 1 base, with 5 bases between them. CDR3 coding DNA: TGTGCCAGCAGTCGGGGGAACACTGAAGCTTTCTTT. Translated: CASSRGNTEAFF.

The rearrangement uses TRBV6-2 or TRBV6-3 and TRBJ2-7, with 11 bases fitting TRBD2. This CDR3 has 14 amino acids. V shed 6 bases, J shed 2 bases, and the junction held 3 bases outside the gene matches. Germline loops: CDR1 MNHEY, CDR2 SVGEGT. This CDR3 reads CASSHSGGAYEQYF. CDR3 DNA: TGTGCCAGCAGCCATAGCGGGGGGGCCTACGAGCAGTACTTC.

Only a few counts were recorded for this clone. The chain couples TRBV27 to TRBJ1-6; D is undetermined. CDR3 length: 12 amino acids. Germline V gene data show CDR1 as MNHEY and CDR2 as SMNVEV (reference sequence). The V gene lost 3 bases and the J gene lost 10 bases, with 7 bases spanning the gap. The CDR3 nucleotides are TGTGCCAGCAGTTTTCTTGGCTCACCCCTCCACTTT. Its translation is CASSFLGSPLHF.

This chain connects TRBV10-3 to TRBJ2-7; weak D call: TRBD1 (5 bases). V lost 6 bases and J 7 bases, leaving 13 bases between the germline ends. Germline loops: CDR1 ENHRY, CDR2 SYGVKD. The CDR3 spans 12 residues. DNA for the CDR3: TGTGCCATCAGCTTCGGACAATCTGAGCAGTACTTC. Translated, it gives CAISFGQSEQYF.